What follows describes a single T cell receptor (beta chain). This sample was taken from a study of blood T cell repertoires in COVID-19. In the source study's methods: Estimates of nucleated cell counts were drawn from the amplification of reference gene primers. TCRdb's table, derived via immunoSEQ multiplex PCR, lists solely in-frame clones and lacks some. V and J calls and clone size come straight from that table; D and trimming were deduced from the DNA. The data contain 320,000 or so clones, about 85% of them singletons. The CDR3 is 17 residues long. CDR1 is MDHEN, CDR2 SYDVKM, per germline. Trimming took off 5 bases at V and 5 bases at J, with 25 bases between the two ends.

The chain couples TRBV28 to TRBJ2-7, with D possibly being TRBD2 (6 bases). This TCR came from a woman in her twenties or thirties who had been exposed to COVID-19. What was sequenced was PBMCs or T cells enriched from blood (not recorded which). CDR3 coding DNA: TGTGCCAGCAGTCCGATTTTCGGGGCGGGAAGAACCCACGAGCAGTACTTC. As protein: CASSPIFGAGRTHEQYF.